These 30 T cell receptor beta chains share one sample of origin, sequenced in a study of T cell responses to AZD1222 COVID-19 vaccine. The protocol was immunoSEQ multiplex PCR, while the TCRdb copy is restricted to in-frame clones and leaves out a portion. The sample lists around 130,000 clones; around 89% were seen once. The sample here was peripheral blood, taken on day 0 of AZD1222 vaccination. The receptors derive from an adult in good health.

This sequence joins TRBV29-1 and TRBJ2-2, with TRBD2 identical over 14 bases. Looked up from germline, CDR1 is SQVTM and CDR2 is ANQGSEA. The CDR3 runs to 17 residues. After removal of 5 bases from V and 0 bases from J, the junction contained 5 bases not matched to a gene. DNA of the CDR3: TGCAGCGTTCTGGGGACTAGCGGGGGCGCGAACACCGGGGAGCTGTTTTTT. This sequence encodes CSVLGTSGGANTGELFF.

The V and J genes are TRBV3-1 (or the pseudogene TRBV3-2) and TRBJ1-5; perhaps TRBD1 as D (5 bases). The CDR3 spans 17 residues. V was pared by 1 base and J by 2 bases, with 15 bases between. CDR1 and CDR2 (germline): LGHDT, YNNKEL (reference sequence). The CDR3 loop is CASSQATQGGRNQPQHF. The CDR3 DNA follows: TGTGCCAGCAGCCAAGCCACGCAGGGAGGGCGCAATCAGCCCCAGCATTTT.

The V gene is TRBV7-8, the J gene TRBJ2-7; TRBD2 matches at 7 bases. Germline CDR1 is SGHVS and CDR2 is FQNEAQ. Trimming at V came to 2 bases and at J to 5 bases, leaving 12 bases not matched to a gene. This CDR3 is built from 16 residues. CDR3 sequence (DNA): TGTGCCAGCAGCTTAACCGCCGCGGCGGGAGTGCACGAGCAGTACTTC. This encodes CASSLTAAAGVHEQYF.

This chain links TRBV7-2 with TRBJ1-5; no definite D call. Trimming pared 1 base from V and 2 bases from J, leaving 9 bases between. The germline CDR1 and CDR2 sequences are SGHTA and FQGNSA. The CDR3 sequence is 15 residues long. The CDR3 is CASSLEGLGNQPQHF. CDR3 DNA: TGTGCCAGCAGCTTAGAAGGGTTGGGCAATCAGCCCCAGCATTTT. Supplemented by reference TRBV7-2 and TRBJ1-5, the full variable domain reads GAGVSQSPSNKVTEKGKDVELRCDPISGHTALYWYRQSLGQGLEFLIYFQGNSAPDKSGLPSDRFSAERTGGSVSTLTIQRTQQEDSAVYLCASSLEGLGNQPQHFGDGTRLSIL.

CDR3 DNA sequence: TGTGCCAGCAGTTCGGGACTCGGGAAAGAGACCCAGTACTTC. Translation gives CASSSGLGKETQYF. This chain uses TRBV27 with TRBJ2-5; D possibly corresponds to TRBD2 (6 bases). V gave up 4 bases and J gave up 3 bases, with 12 bases separating them. The CDR3 has 14 residues. Germline values: CDR1 MNHEY, CDR2 SMNVEV (reference sequence).

The chain carries TRBV19 and TRBJ1-4; D gene ambiguous. This CDR3 spans 16 amino acids. Germline V gene data show CDR1 as LNHDA and CDR2 as SQIVND (reference sequence). V lost 6 bases, J lost 2 bases, and 16 bases lay in between. CDR3 nucleotide sequence: TGTGCCAGTAGGGGAGCCGAACGAGGGACTAATGAAAAACTGTTTTTT. This sequence encodes CASRGAERGTNEKLFF.

This rearrangement joins TRBV5-1 to TRBJ2-1; no clear D. The CDR3 spans 12 residues. Germline CDR1 and CDR2: SGHRS and YFSETQ. V lost 5 bases and J lost 9, with 12 bases in between. The CDR3 DNA is TGCGCCAGCAGGATCGGCATCGGTGAGCAGTTCTTC. Its protein product is CASRIGIGEQFF.

The genes are TRBV13 and TRBJ1-3; the D gene is possibly TRBD1 (5 bases). CDR3 size: 14 residues. Germline values: CDR1 PRHDT, CDR2 FYEKMQ (reference sequence). Trimming cost V 3 bases and J 3 bases, with 9 bases left between them. This CDR3 reads CASSLGPNGNTIYF. CDR3 in DNA: TGTGCCAGCAGCTTGGGACCGAATGGAAACACCATATATTTT.

The V gene is TRBV6-5, the J gene TRBJ2-1; D perhaps matches TRBD2 (5 bases). The CDR3 length is 14 residues. V was trimmed by 5 bases and J by 8 bases, leaving 16 bases between them. Germline loops: CDR1 MNHEY, CDR2 SVGAGI. The CDR3 sequence is CASSRTPSMDEQFF. CDR3 nucleotide sequence: TGTGCCAGCAGTCGGACTCCAAGCATGGATGAGCAGTTCTTC.

V gene TRBV13 combines with J gene TRBJ2-7; 12 positions match TRBD2. V shed 2 bases, J shed 5 bases, and the junction held 4 bases outside the gene matches. Looked up from germline, CDR1 is PRHDT and CDR2 is FYEKMQ (reference sequence). This CDR3 has 15 amino acids. CDR3 loop: CASSLTGLAGNEQYF. CDR3 in DNA: TGTGCCAGCAGCTTAACCGGACTAGCGGGGAACGAGCAGTACTTC.

The chain couples TRBV28 to TRBJ2-7; tentative D call: TRBD1 (7 bases). Per germline, CDR1 MDHEN and CDR2 SYDVKM. CDR3 length equals 16 residues. Trimming removed 6 bases at V and 3 bases at J, with 21 bases between. The CDR3 bases are TGTGCCAGCAGCAACCACCAGGGGGGCAAAGGCTACGAGCAGTACTTC. Translated: CASSNHQGGKGYEQYF. The full variable domain, completed using reference TRBV28 and TRBJ2-7, is DVKVTQSSRYLVKRTGEKVFLECVQDMDHENMFWYRQDPGLGLRLIYFSYDVKMKEKGDIPEGYSVSREKKERFSLILESASTNQTSMYLCASSNHQGGKGYEQYFGPGTRLTVT.

This chain joins TRBV14 and TRBJ2-7, with D maybe TRBD2 (5 bases). V was shortened by 6 bases and J by 6 bases, with 21 bases between the two germline ends. This CDR3 is built from 15 residues. Looked up from germline, CDR1 is SGHDN and CDR2 is FVKESK. CDR3 nucleotides: TGTGCCAGCAGGCAGACGGGGTCCAGTCGGCGCGAGCAGTACTTC. Residues: CASRQTGSSRREQYF.

This clone was picked up a small number of times. The J gene is TRBJ1-1, the V gene TRBV5-1; no clear D gene. The CDR3 is made up of 15 amino acids. The germline V gene encodes CDR1 SGHRS and CDR2 YFSETQ. With 2 bases removed from V and 1 base from J, the gap between germline ends came to 12 bases. The CDR3 DNA is TGCGCCAGCAGCTTCGAATGGCAGCGGAACACTGAAGCTTTCTTT. Its protein product is CASSFEWQRNTEAFF.

The chain uses TRBV18 and TRBJ1-3; 7 nucleotides align to TRBD1. The junction had 4 bases not matched to a gene; V was cut back by 4 bases and J by 4 bases. Germline CDR1 reads KGHSH; CDR2 reads LQKENI. The CDR3 is 14 residues long. In DNA form, the CDR3 reads TGTGCCAGCTCACGTACAGGGGTCGGAAACACCATATATTTT. This translates into CASSRTGVGNTIYF.

This clone was found once. The rearrangement joins TRBV27 to TRBJ1-1, with D possibly being TRBD1 (6 bases). V lost 6 bases and J lost 1, with 18 bases in between. The CDR3 length is 16 residues. The V gene's germline CDR1 is MNHEY and CDR2 SMNVEV (reference sequence). The CDR3 DNA reads as TGTGCCAGCAGCCACGGTCTACAGGGAGGGAACACTGAAGCTTTCTTT. Residues: CASSHGLQGGNTEAFF.

The V gene is TRBV30, the J gene TRBJ2-7; perhaps D is TRBD1 or TRBD2 (5 bases each). This CDR3 region has 17 residues. In germline, CDR1 is GTSNPN, CDR2 SVGIG (reference sequence). The V and J ends lost 3 bases and 2 bases respectively, with 23 bases between them. CDR3 sequence: CAWRSRVATARAYEQYF. The CDR3 DNA reads as TGTGCCTGGAGATCTAGGGTAGCGACAGCAAGAGCCTACGAGCAGTACTTC. The variable domain in full, with the rest retrieved from reference TRBV30 and TRBJ2-7, is SQTIHQWPATLVQPVGSPLSLECTVEGTSNPNLYWYRQAAGRGLQLLFYSVGIGQISSEVPQNLSASRPQDRQFILSSKKLLLSDSGFYLCAWRSRVATARAYEQYFGPGTRLTVT.

The table lists this clone with a count of one. This chain's CDR3 is CASSDTFYNEQFF. The CDR3 coding sequence is TGTGCCAGCAGTGACACCTTTTACAATGAGCAGTTCTTC. This sequence joins TRBV6-4 and TRBJ2-1; D not resolved. The germline CDR1 and CDR2 sequences are MRHNA and SNTAGT. The V end lost 2 bases, the J end lost 4 bases, and 6 bases lay between the germline ends. CDR3 length: 13 amino acids.

This clone has only a few counts. J is TRBJ1-2 and V is TRBV7-9; D is perhaps TRBD1 (5 bases). The V end lost 5 bases, the J end lost 3 bases, and 16 bases lay between the germline ends. This CDR3 spans 15 amino acids. The germline gives CDR1 SEHNR, CDR2 FQNEAQ (reference sequence). The CDR3 protein is CASSHGDRSYYGYTF. The DNA of the CDR3 is TGTGCCAGCAGCCACGGTGACAGATCCTACTATGGCTACACCTTC.

This clone was seen only a few times. Here the CDR3 DNA reads TGTGCCAGCAGTGACCCGGGACAGCGAGGTCCTAATCAGCCCCAGCATTTT. This sequence encodes CASSDPGQRGPNQPQHF. This chain uses TRBV2 with TRBJ1-5; TRBD1 matches 7 bases. The trim removed 3 bases at V and 4 bases at J, leaving 12 bases unmatched. From germline, CDR1 is SNHLY and CDR2 FYNNEI. This CDR3 has 17 residues.

This rearrangement joins TRBV7-8 to TRBJ2-4; D uncertain. V lost 5 bases and J 0 bases, leaving 11 bases between the germline ends. CDR3 length: 15 residues. CDR1 SGHVS and CDR2 FQNEAQ come from the germline V gene. In nucleotides, the CDR3 is TGTGCCAGCAGCCCCACGCCCCTAGCCAAAAACATTCAGTACTTC. Protein: CASSPTPLAKNIQYF.

V and J are TRBV29-1 and TRBJ2-2, with D possibly TRBD2 on 6 matching bases. The CDR3 runs to 13 residues. Trimming left V 8 bases short and J 7 bases short, with 17 bases between. Germline V gives CDR1 SQVTM, CDR2 ANQGSEA. CDR3 in DNA: TGCAGCCCACTCAGGGAGGTGGGCGGGGAGCTGTTTTTT. Its protein product is CSPLREVGGELFF.

As DNA, the CDR3 is TGTGCCAGCAGCCCGACACAATACAATGAGCAGTTCTTC. Its translation is CASSPTQYNEQFF. The chain couples TRBV7-3 to TRBJ2-1, with no clear D. CDR3 length: 13 amino acids. The V end lost 5 bases, the J end lost 4 bases, and 9 bases lay between the germline ends. CDR1 and CDR2 from the germline V gene are SGHTA and FQGTGA.

The rearrangement uses TRBV5-1 and TRBJ2-2; 9 nucleotides agree with TRBD2. The CDR3 is 15 residues long. The germline gives CDR1 SGHRS, CDR2 YFSETQ. V shed 1 base, J shed 3 bases, and the junction held 1 base outside the gene matches. The CDR3 here is CASSLLAGDTGELFF. DNA of the CDR3: TGCGCCAGCAGCTTGTTAGCGGGGGACACCGGGGAGCTGTTTTTT. The whole variable domain, remainder taken from reference TRBV5-1 and TRBJ2-2, is KAGVTQTPRYLIKTRGQQVTLSCSPISGHRSVSWYQQTPGQGLQFLFEYFSETQRNKGNFPGRFSGRQFSNSRSEMNVSTLELGDSALYLCASSLLAGDTGELFFGEGSRLTVL.

The chain combines TRBV25-1 with TRBJ1-4; D gene uncertain. Deletions cut 9 bases from V and 5 bases from J, with 4 bases between. CDR3 length: 10 amino acids. The germline V gene has CDR1 MGHDK and CDR2 SYGVNS. The CDR3 region is CARINEKLFF. For the CDR3, the DNA is TGTGCCAGGATAAATGAAAAACTGTTTTTT.

V and J are TRBV19 and TRBJ1-4; D is unresolved. The germline CDR1 and CDR2 sequences are LNHDA and SQIVND (reference sequence). The CDR3 extends over 11 amino acids. Deletions cut 6 bases from V and 8 bases from J, with 7 bases between. The CDR3 loop is CASREGEKLFF. CDR3 bases: TGTGCCAGTAGGGAGGGCGAAAAACTGTTTTTT.

CDR3: CASIHWDRAPDTQYF. The CDR3 bases are TGTGCCAGTATTCACTGGGACAGGGCCCCAGATACGCAGTATTTT. V usage is TRBV19 and J usage is TRBJ2-3; 9 nucleotides agree with TRBD1. Germline V gene lookup returns CDR1 LNHDA and CDR2 SQIVND (reference sequence). J was trimmed by 4 bases and V by 7 bases; bases with no gene match: 9. The CDR3 has 15 residues.

The gene calls are TRBV15 and TRBJ1-5; D is unresolved. The CDR3 length is 15 residues. Germline CDR1 reads LNHNV; CDR2 reads YYDKDF (reference sequence). Trimming stripped 0 bases from V and 0 bases from J, with 6 bases between. CDR3: CATSRDKSSNQPQHF. The CDR3 bases are TGTGCCACCAGCAGAGATAAAAGTAGCAATCAGCCCCAGCATTTT.

Here the CDR3 reads CATAGSTDTQYF. The CDR3 coding sequence is TGTGCCACCGCGGGTAGCACAGATACGCAGTATTTT. The chain uses TRBV24-1 and TRBJ2-3, with a tentative D call TRBD2 (5 bases). Germline V gene lookup returns CDR1 KGHDR and CDR2 SFDVKD. The CDR3 is 12 residues long. Trimming cost V 9 bases and J 0 bases, with 6 bases left between them.

V is TRBV19 and J is TRBJ1-2, with D perhaps matching TRBD1 (5 bases). Between the trimmed V and J ends, which lost 5 bases and 5 bases, there was a span of 15 bases. Per the germline V gene, CDR1 is LNHDA and CDR2 is SQIVND (reference sequence). This CDR3 comprises 14 residues. The CDR3 DNA follows: TGTGCCAGTAGTGACGGGGCCCGACTTTATGGCTACACCTTC. Translating it yields CASSDGARLYGYTF.

The chain employs TRBV5-1 and TRBJ2-1, with D possibly TRBD2 on 6 matching bases. Germline CDR1 and CDR2: SGHRS and YFSETQ. V shed 7 bases and J shed 6 bases, with 17 bases lying between them. The CDR3 extends over 14 amino acids. In nucleotides, the CDR3 is TGCGCCAGCCAGAGGGACTCCACCTCCAATGAGCAGTTCTTC. Its translation: CASQRDSTSNEQFF. Full variable domain (remainder filled in from reference TRBV5-1 and TRBJ2-1): KAGVTQTPRYLIKTRGQQVTLSCSPISGHRSVSWYQQTPGQGLQFLFEYFSETQRNKGNFPGRFSGRQFSNSRSEMNVSTLELGDSALYLCASQRDSTSNEQFFGPGTRLTVL.